The rows below give T cell receptor beta chains drawn from one sample of a study of brain T cells in children with intractable seizures. The method was immunoSEQ multiplex PCR; TCRdb's version includes in-frame clones alone and lacks a portion of them. Of approximately 77,000 clones in the sample, more than 85% were seen once. The starting material was peripheral blood, obtained at surgery. These receptors were collected from a boy in the first two years of life with tuberous sclerosis and intractable seizures. The CDR3 runs from the conserved cysteine through the conserved F or W. Fields, in order: D gene, clone size, J gene, V gene, CDR3 protein, CDR3 DNA. The D gene is left open where the match is weak. Clone size is not always given. Where it is, it says once, few, many or a class for expanded clones.

>.|.|TRBJ2-6|TRBV5-6
CASSLVKGTGANVLTF
TGTGCCAGCAGCCTCGTGAAGGGGACTGGGGCCAACGTCCTGACTTTC
>.|.|TRBJ1-2|TRBV10-3
CAISDPRRTGYTF
TGTGCCATCAGTGACCCCAGACGTACTGGCTACACCTTC
>TRBD1|.|TRBJ2-7|TRBV5-6
CASSSSGTGYHEQYF
TGTGCCAGCAGTTCATCCGGGACAGGGTATCACGAGCAGTACTTC
>TRBD1|.|TRBJ2-2|TRBV7-3
CASSTGQATGELFF
TGTGCCAGCAGCACCGGACAGGCCACCGGGGAGCTGTTTTTT
>TRBD2|.|TRBJ2-5|TRBV29-1
CSAKAGPETQYF
TGCAGCGCCAAAGCGGGGCCAGAGACCCAGTACTTC
>.|.|TRBJ2-5|TRBV6-5
CASPKGSYQETQYF
TGTGCCAGCCCCAAGGGGAGCTACCAAGAGACCCAGTACTTC
>.|.|TRBJ1-1|TRBV6-6
CASSYWSGNTEAFF
TGTGCCAGCAGTTACTGGAGCGGGAACACTGAAGCTTTCTTT
>.|.|TRBJ1-2|TRBV6-1
CASSELNYGYTF
TGTGCCAGCAGTGAACTCAACTATGGCTACACCTTC
>TRBD2|.|TRBJ2-7|TRBV5-1
CASSFEGGSSYEQYF
TGCGCCAGCAGCTTTGAGGGAGGGAGCTCCTACGAGCAGTACTTC
>.|.|TRBJ2-7|TRBV7-6
CASSLMNEQYF
TGTGCCAGCAGCTTAATGAACGAGCAGTACTTC
>TRBD1|.|TRBJ1-2|TRBV6-1
CASSEPGQSTLLDTF
TGTGCCAGCAGTGAACCGGGACAGTCCACCTTACTAGACACCTTC
>.|.|TRBJ1-1|TRBV4-2
CASSQGSGGRAEAFF
TGTGCCAGCAGCCAAGGATCGGGGGGCCGAGCTGAAGCTTTCTTT
>.|.|TRBJ2-7|TRBV12-5
CASGDTRLAYEQYF
TGTGCTAGTGGTGACACGAGACTAGCCTACGAGCAGTACTTC
>TRBD1|.|TRBJ1-3|TRBV3-1/TRBV3-2
CASSQDDRGSGNTIYF
TGTGCCAGCAGCCAAGATGACAGGGGCTCTGGAAACACCATATATTTT
>TRBD2|once|TRBJ2-1|TRBV28
CASGSKSGGKFF
TGTGCCAGCGGATCCAAAAGCGGGGGGAAGTTCTTC
>.|.|TRBJ1-2|TRBV3-1/TRBV3-2
CASSEQRGGYTF
TGTGCCAGCAGCGAGCAAAGAGGTGGCTACACCTTC
>TRBD2|.|TRBJ2-3|TRBV11-2
CASSHEGLGFTDTQYF
TGTGCCAGCAGCCATGAGGGACTAGGATTTACGGATACGCAGTATTTT
>TRBD2|.|TRBJ2-3|TRBV5-1
CASSSRTSSDTQYF
TGCGCCAGCAGCTCTCGGACTAGTTCAGATACGCAGTATTTT
>.|.|TRBJ1-1|TRBV15
CATAPANTEAFF
TGTGCCACGGCGCCCGCTAACACTGAAGCTTTCTTT
>.|.|TRBJ2-5|TRBV7-2
CASSLRGARETQYF
TGTGCCAGCAGCTTACGAGGGGCGCGGGAGACCCAGTACTTC
>.|.|TRBJ1-1|TRBV5-1
CASSTDSFEAFF
TGCGCCAGCAGCACCGACAGTTTTGAAGCTTTCTTT
>.|once|TRBJ1-1|TRBV19
CASSIGGGSTEAFF
TGTGCCAGTAGTATAGGGGGGGGTTCCACTGAAGCTTTCTTT
>.|.|TRBJ2-1|TRBV7-3
CASSLGLSSYNEQFF
TGTGCCAGCAGCTTGGGTCTAAGCTCCTACAATGAGCAGTTCTTC
>.|.|TRBJ2-7|TRBV5-6
CASSFSSGPEQYF
TGTGCCAGCAGCTTTAGCTCAGGGCCGGAGCAGTACTTC
>.|few|TRBJ1-1|TRBV6-5
CASGRANTEAFF
TGTGCCAGCGGACGGGCGAACACTGAAGCTTTCTTT
>.|.|TRBJ1-5|TRBV6-1
CASSEALRGQTIHNQPQHF
TGTGCCAGCAGTGAAGCGCTTCGGGGTCAGACGATCCACAATCAGCCCCAGCATTTT
>TRBD1|.|TRBJ2-7|TRBV19
CASSSGQGVYEQYF
TGTGCCAGTAGTTCCGGACAGGGGGTGTACGAGCAGTACTTC
>TRBD2|.|TRBJ2-5|TRBV19
CASSRAGGQETQYF
TGTGCCAGTAGTAGGGCGGGGGGGCAAGAGACCCAGTACTTC
>.|.|TRBJ1-4|TRBV21-1
CASSSYPDGANEKLFF
TGTGCCAGCAGCAGCTACCCGGACGGAGCTAATGAAAAACTGTTTTTT
>.|once|TRBJ1-1|TRBV19
CASRPQGSAEAFF
TGTGCCAGTAGGCCTCAGGGCAGCGCTGAAGCTTTCTTT
>.|.|TRBJ2-5|TRBV29-1
CSVEFLPGTQYF
TGCAGCGTTGAATTTCTCCCGGGGACCCAGTACTTC
>.|.|TRBJ2-1|TRBV27
CASSLSGRKNEQFF
TGTGCCAGCAGTTTATCGGGCAGGAAGAATGAGCAGTTCTTC
>.|.|TRBJ2-7|TRBV2
CASSEGPYEQYF
TGTGCCAGCAGTGAAGGCCCCTACGAGCAGTACTTC
>TRBD2|.|TRBJ2-3|TRBV18
CASSPAGTSGLDTQYF
TGTGCCAGCTCACCTGCCGGGACTAGCGGGCTAGATACGCAGTATTTT
>.|.|TRBJ2-7|TRBV7-8
CASSFGTVYEQYF
TGTGCCAGCAGCTTCGGCACAGTCTACGAGCAGTACTTC
>.|.|TRBJ2-3|TRBV11-2
CASSSWPPGRSTDTQYF
TGTGCCAGCAGCTCGTGGCCTCCGGGGCGGAGCACAGATACGCAGTATTTT
>TRBD2|.|TRBJ2-1|TRBV11-2
CASSLDLTSGILYNEQFF
TGTGCCAGCAGCTTAGATCTAACTAGCGGGATACTATACAATGAGCAGTTCTTC
>TRBD1|.|TRBJ1-3|TRBV25-1
CASKTGDGNTIYF
TGTGCCAGCAAAACAGGGGACGGAAACACCATATATTTT
>TRBD1|.|TRBJ1-1|TRBV23-1
CASPLIRDRVYTEAFF
TGCGCCAGCCCTCTCATCCGGGACAGAGTATACACTGAAGCTTTCTTT
>TRBD1|.|TRBJ1-4|TRBV5-1
CASSLVQGAKKLFF
TGCGCCAGCAGCTTGGTTCAGGGGGCGAAAAAACTGTTTTTT
>TRBD2|.|TRBJ2-3|TRBV19
CASRSAGAGTDTQYF
TGTGCCAGCCGATCGGCGGGAGCAGGGACAGATACGCAGTATTTT
>.|.|TRBJ1-1|TRBV30
CAWSPPGWQTEAFF
TGTGCCTGGAGTCCCCCCGGGTGGCAGACTGAAGCTTTCTTT
>TRBD1|.|TRBJ2-1|TRBV24-1
CATSDHSGTGDNEQFF
TGTGCCACCAGTGATCATTCGGGGACAGGAGACAATGAGCAGTTCTTC
>.|.|TRBJ2-7|TRBV5-6
CASSLPGPVNEQYF
TGTGCCAGCAGCTTGCCGGGACCGGTGAACGAGCAGTACTTC
>TRBD2|.|TRBJ2-1|TRBV6-5
CASSYKREASQFF
TGTGCCAGCAGTTACAAGCGGGAGGCCTCGCAGTTCTTC
>.|.|TRBJ1-2|TRBV5-1
CASSLERPYGYTF
TGCGCCAGCAGCTTGGAAAGGCCCTATGGCTACACCTTC
>TRBD1|.|TRBJ2-3|TRBV27
CASSLGQGRTDTQYF
TGTGCCAGCAGCTTAGGACAGGGACGCACAGATACGCAGTATTTT
>.|.|TRBJ2-7|TRBV10-3
CAISRDDSYEQYF
TGTGCCATCAGCAGGGATGACTCCTACGAGCAGTACTTC
>.|few|TRBJ1-4|TRBV7-3
CASSLLQGRKLFF
TGTGCCAGCAGCTTACTCCAGGGAAGGAAACTGTTTTTT
>.|.|TRBJ1-3|TRBV19
CASISYAGNTIYF
TGTGCCAGTATTTCGTACGCTGGAAACACCATATATTTT
>.|.|TRBJ2-5|TRBV9
CASSPIGEETQYF
TGTGCCAGCAGCCCAATAGGGGAGGAGACCCAGTACTTC
>TRBD1|.|TRBJ1-2|TRBV3-1/TRBV3-2
CASSRTGGRSDYGYTF
TGTGCCAGCAGCCGGACAGGGGGCAGGTCCGACTATGGCTACACCTTC
>TRBD2|.|TRBJ2-1|TRBV9
CASSASGGSNEQFF
TGTGCCAGCAGCGCCTCGGGGGGGAGTAATGAGCAGTTCTTC
>.|.|TRBJ2-1|TRBV11-2
CASSPRGGEQFF
TGTGCCAGCAGCCCTAGGGGGGGTGAGCAGTTCTTC